This section outlines one T cell receptor beta chain sequence together with its context. Its antigen remains unknown. The CDR3 length is 17 residues. Germline V gene lookup returns CDR1 MNHEY and CDR2 SMNVEV (reference sequence). With 5 bases clipped from V and 9 bases from J, the junction kept 17 bases outside the gene matches. These data come from a study of blood T cells in healthy people across ages. Findings and limits, study-wide: When set beside aged donors, long-lived donors presented more naive CD4+ cells and higher diversity. While age rose, TCR beta diversity per million T cells dropped in a roughly linear way.

Isolation yielded PBMCs, at least 6 million per sample, in every case. At least 5.5 micrograms of total RNA were extracted per sample. Using a J-beta primer mix together with a sample-barcoded 5' primer, a second PCR was run for roughly 6 to 12 cycles. MiXCR was run by TCRdb on the 5' RACE reads, yielding one entry per CDR3 protein. This table has about 2 million distinct CDR3 sequences, around half appearing once. The rearrangement links TRBV27 to TRBJ2-1, with TRBD1 matching 9 bases. Source material: blood. The TCR originated in a woman aged 40 to 50 in good health. This CDR3 is CASSPISGTGRFIEQFF. For the CDR3, the DNA is TGTGCCAGCAGTCCGATATCCGGGACAGGGAGATTTATTGAGCAGTTCTTC.